The present TCR beta chain was sequenced within a study of T-cell memory formation after mild COVID-19. Using its own MiXCR run on the 5' RACE reads, TCRdb lists one record per CDR3 protein. The table records nearly 350,000 distinct CDR3 sequences, 13% of them present only once. This clonotype showed up many times. CDR1 is SGHDT and CDR2 is YYEEEE in the germline V gene. The J segment lost 6 bases and the V segment lost 4 bases, leaving 12 bases of the junction unmatched. This CDR3 is 16 amino acids long. This TCR was recovered from a man younger than 35 who had mild COVID-19 (a few samples of this study predate the infection). Cell type and time point are not known. Sequenced sample: PBMCs or a T cell subset sorted from them (not recorded which). This rearrangement joins TRBV5-6 to TRBJ2-4, with 8 positions matching TRBD2. The CDR3 reads CASSPGTGGRGNIQYF. As DNA, the CDR3 is TGTGCCAGCAGCCCGGGAACGGGGGGGAGAGGAAACATTCAGTACTTC. Filled out from reference TRBV5-6 and TRBJ2-4, the complete variable domain reads DAGVTQSPTHLIKTRGQQVTLRCSPKSGHDTVSWYQQALGQGPQFIFQYYEEEERQRGNFPDRFSGHQFPNYSSELNVNALLLGDSALYLCASSPGTGGRGNIQYFGAGTRLSVL.